These T cell receptor beta chains were read from a single sample in a study of T cell therapy after organ transplantation. No antigens are known for them. Only in-frame clones appear in the TCRdb table, and some are missing; sequencing was by immunoSEQ multiplex PCR. The table shows about 20,000 clones, with roughly 84% occurring only once. The specimen comprised CD8+ T cells from blood, sampled after autologous CMV-specific T cell therapy. The receptors shown here come from a human patient who had received a solid organ transplant and had CMV disease. Some T cells may originate from the graft donor. Both conserved end residues are part of each CDR3. The D gene is left open where the match is weak. Only part of the rows carry a size: once, few, many, or a class if the clone is expanded.

TRBJ2-1 | TRBV10-1 | - | - | CASESGGKQFF | TGCGCCTCTGAATCCGGGGGCAAACAGTTCTTC
TRBJ2-1 | TRBV5-1 | TRBD2 | - | CASSLGLAALYNEQFF | TGCGCCAGCAGCTTGGGCCTAGCGGCCCTATACAATGAGCAGTTCTTC
TRBJ2-5 | TRBV9 | - | - | CASSVGTIASETQYF | TGTGCCAGCAGCGTCGGGACAATCGCATCGGAGACCCAGTACTTC
TRBJ1-5 | TRBV6-5 | TRBD1 | - | CASSYSPTGSQPQHF | TGTGCCAGCAGTTACTCCCCGACAGGGTCGCAGCCCCAGCATTTT
TRBJ2-7 | TRBV27 | TRBD1 | - | CASSNRGQGYYEQYF | TGTGCCAGCAGTAACCGCGGACAGGGGTACTACGAGCAGTACTTC
TRBJ2-3 | TRBV30 | - | - | CACLGQYNTDTQYF | TGTGCCTGCCTCGGACAATATAACACAGATACGCAGTATTTT
TRBJ2-4 | TRBV4-1 | - | - | CASSQGSGNIQYF | TGCGCCAGCAGCCAAGGGAGCGGAAACATTCAGTACTTC
TRBJ1-5 | TRBV28 | - | - | CASEIGSGRGDQPQHF | TGTGCCAGCGAAATTGGTTCGGGACGTGGGGATCAGCCCCAGCATTTT
TRBJ2-1 | TRBV7-3 | - | - | CASSLTPGDEQFF | TGTGCCAGCAGCTTAACCCCTGGGGATGAGCAGTTCTTC
TRBJ1-3 | TRBV7-9 | - | once | CASRAGGNTIYF | TGTGCCAGCAGGGCCGGTGGAAACACCATATATTTT
TRBJ2-7 | TRBV6-5 | - | - | CASSYWGGLSYEQYF | TGTGCCAGCAGTTACTGGGGCGGCCTCTCCTACGAGCAGTACTTC
TRBJ2-7 | TRBV5-1 | - | - | CASSLLRGSYEQYF | TGCGCCAGCAGCTTGTTACGGGGGTCCTACGAGCAGTACTTC
TRBJ1-1 | TRBV28 | - | - | CASSLRRENTEAFF | TGTGCCAGCAGTCTTAGACGGGAGAACACTGAAGCTTTCTTT
TRBJ2-7 | TRBV6-1 | - | - | CASSETRLSYEQYF | TGTGCCAGCAGTGAAACGAGGCTCTCCTACGAGCAGTACTTC
TRBJ1-2 | TRBV4-2 | - | - | CASSPLRTRGGYGYTF | TGTGCCAGCAGCCCCTTACGGACCAGGGGAGGCTATGGCTACACCTTC
TRBJ2-7 | TRBV28 | - | - | CASTEGAYEQYF | TGTGCCAGCACCGAGGGGGCCTACGAGCAGTACTTC
TRBJ2-2 | TRBV13 | - | - | CASSSHRSWTTGELFF | TGTGCCAGCAGCTCCCACAGATCGTGGACCACCGGGGAGCTGTTTTTT
TRBJ1-5 | TRBV27 | TRBD1 | - | CASSPGTVNQPQHF | TGTGCCAGCAGCCCTGGGACAGTTAATCAGCCCCAGCATTTT
TRBJ2-7 | TRBV13 | - | - | CASSLGGQGYF | TGTGCCAGCAGCTTGGGCGGCCAAGGGTACTTC
TRBJ1-2 | TRBV9 | - | - | CASSVDVGGFNYGYTF | TGTGCCAGCAGCGTAGATGTGGGGGGCTTTAACTATGGCTACACCTTC
TRBJ1-1 | TRBV21-1 | - | - | CASSKAKGFMNTEAFF | TGTGCCAGCAGCAAAGCTAAGGGGTTTATGAACACTGAAGCTTTCTTT
TRBJ1-2 | TRBV25-1 | - | - | CASSERTENYGYTF | TGTGCCAGCAGTGAAAGAACAGAAAACTATGGCTACACCTTC
TRBJ2-1 | TRBV4-3 | - | - | CASSQEWRTGYNEQFF | TGCGCCAGCAGCCAAGAGTGGCGGACGGGCTACAATGAGCAGTTCTTC
TRBJ2-3 | TRBV12-5 | - | once | CASGLTLGGEADTQYF | TGTGCTAGTGGTTTGACTTTGGGCGGGGAGGCGGATACGCAGTATTTT
TRBJ1-5 | TRBV5-6 | - | once | CASSFVGIQPQHF | TGTGCCAGCAGCTTTGTGGGCATTCAGCCCCAGCATTTT
TRBJ2-7 | TRBV15 | - | - | CATSSRPGAYEQYF | TGTGCCACCAGCAGCCGGCCAGGGGCTTACGAGCAGTACTTC
TRBJ2-7 | TRBV7-6 | TRBD2 | - | CASSLALAGPTLYEQYF | TGTGCCAGCAGCTTAGCCCTAGCGGGACCTACCCTCTACGAGCAGTACTTC
TRBJ1-2 | TRBV6-6 | - | - | CASSTPGQHYGYTF | TGTGCCAGCAGTACGCCGGGACAACATTATGGCTACACCTTC
TRBJ1-1 | TRBV5-7 | - | few | CASRSRAFF | TGTGCCAGCAGGTCAAGGGCTTTCTTT
TRBJ2-7 | TRBV27 | TRBD1 | - | CASSSWDRGPYEQYF | TGTGCCAGCAGTTCCTGGGACAGGGGACCCTACGAGCAGTACTTC
TRBJ2-3 | TRBV19 | - | once | CASSIDSAGDSTDTQYF | TGTGCCAGTAGTATAGACTCAGCGGGCGATAGCACAGATACGCAGTATTTT
TRBJ2-3 | TRBV7-8 | - | - | CASSFFATDTQYF | TGTGCCAGCAGCTTCTTTGCCACAGATACGCAGTATTTT
TRBJ1-6 | TRBV19 | TRBD1 | - | CASSLGQGANSPLHF | TGTGCCAGTAGTCTAGGCCAGGGGGCCAATTCACCCCTCCACTTT
TRBJ1-5 | TRBV7-8 | - | few | CASSLATGRQPQHF | TGTGCCAGCAGCTTAGCAACAGGGCGTCAGCCCCAGCATTTT
TRBJ2-7 | TRBV19 | - | - | CASSATGGVFGEQYF | TGTGCCAGTAGTGCCACAGGGGGGGTTTTCGGCGAGCAGTACTTC
TRBJ1-2 | TRBV10-3 | - | - | CAISESTAYGYTF | TGTGCCATCAGTGAGTCAACGGCCTATGGCTACACCTTC
TRBJ2-7 | TRBV2 | TRBD2 | - | CASHGGGEQYF | TGTGCCAGCCACGGGGGGGGCGAGCAGTACTTC